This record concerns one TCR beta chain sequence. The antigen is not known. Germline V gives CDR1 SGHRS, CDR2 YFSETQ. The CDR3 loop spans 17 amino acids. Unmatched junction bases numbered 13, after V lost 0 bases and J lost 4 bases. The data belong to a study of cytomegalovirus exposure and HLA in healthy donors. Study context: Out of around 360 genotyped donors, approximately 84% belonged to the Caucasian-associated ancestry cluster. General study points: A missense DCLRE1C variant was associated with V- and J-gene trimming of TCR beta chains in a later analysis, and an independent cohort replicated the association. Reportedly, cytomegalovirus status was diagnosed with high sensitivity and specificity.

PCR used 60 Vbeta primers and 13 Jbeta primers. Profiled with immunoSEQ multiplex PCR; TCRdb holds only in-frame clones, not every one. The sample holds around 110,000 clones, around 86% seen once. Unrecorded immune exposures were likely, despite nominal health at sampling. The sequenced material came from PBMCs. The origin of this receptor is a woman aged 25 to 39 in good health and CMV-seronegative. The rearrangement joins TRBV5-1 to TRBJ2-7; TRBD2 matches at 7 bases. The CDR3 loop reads CASSLGGGTNHKYEQYF. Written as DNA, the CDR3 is TGCGCCAGCAGCTTGGGGGGGGGAACAAATCATAAATACGAGCAGTACTTC.